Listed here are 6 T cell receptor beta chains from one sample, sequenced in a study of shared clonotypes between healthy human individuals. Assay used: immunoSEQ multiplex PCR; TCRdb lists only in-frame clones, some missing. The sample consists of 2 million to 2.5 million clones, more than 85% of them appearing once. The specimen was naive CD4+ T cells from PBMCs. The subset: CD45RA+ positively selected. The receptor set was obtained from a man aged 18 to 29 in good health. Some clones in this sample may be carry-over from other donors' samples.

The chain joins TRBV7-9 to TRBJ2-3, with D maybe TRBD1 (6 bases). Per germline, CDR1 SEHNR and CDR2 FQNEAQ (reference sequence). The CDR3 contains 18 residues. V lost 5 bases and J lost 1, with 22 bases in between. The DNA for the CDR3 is TGTGCCAGCAGCCTACCCCCCGGGCAGGGGCCACGCACAGATACGCAGTATTTT. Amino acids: CASSLPPGQGPRTDTQYF.

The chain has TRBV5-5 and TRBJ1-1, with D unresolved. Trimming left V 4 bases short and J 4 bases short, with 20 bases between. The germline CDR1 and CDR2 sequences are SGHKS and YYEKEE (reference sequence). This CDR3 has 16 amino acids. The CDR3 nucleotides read TGTGCCAGCAGCGAAGCGGCCGGCCCTAGTAGCACTGAAGCTTTCTTT. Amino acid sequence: CASSEAAGPSSTEAFF.

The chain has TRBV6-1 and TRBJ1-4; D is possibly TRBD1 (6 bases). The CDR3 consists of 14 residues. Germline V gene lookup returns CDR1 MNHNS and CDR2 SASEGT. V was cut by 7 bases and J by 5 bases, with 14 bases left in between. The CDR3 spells CASMGGALNEKLFF. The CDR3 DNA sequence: TGTGCCAGCATGGGGGGGGCACTGAATGAAAAACTGTTTTTT.

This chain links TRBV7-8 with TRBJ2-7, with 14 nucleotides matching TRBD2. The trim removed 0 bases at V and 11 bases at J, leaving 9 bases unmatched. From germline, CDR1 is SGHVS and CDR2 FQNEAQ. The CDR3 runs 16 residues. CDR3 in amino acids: CASSLALGTSGGREYF. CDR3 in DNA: TGTGCCAGCAGCTTAGCGCTAGGGACTAGCGGGGGAAGGGAGTACTTC.

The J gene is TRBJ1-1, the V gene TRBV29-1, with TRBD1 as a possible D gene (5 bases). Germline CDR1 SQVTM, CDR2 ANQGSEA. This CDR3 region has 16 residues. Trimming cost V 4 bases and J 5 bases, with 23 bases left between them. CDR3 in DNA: TGCAGCGTTGGCGGCCTAGTGGAGGGGTGGGAAACTGAAGCTTTCTTT. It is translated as CSVGGLVEGWETEAFF. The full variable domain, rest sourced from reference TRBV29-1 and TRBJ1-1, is SAVISQKPSRDICQRGTSLTIQCQVDSQVTMMFWYRQQPGQSLTLIATANQGSEATYESGFVIDKFPISRPNLTFSTLTVSNMSPEDSSIYLCSVGGLVEGWETEAFFGQGTRLTVV.

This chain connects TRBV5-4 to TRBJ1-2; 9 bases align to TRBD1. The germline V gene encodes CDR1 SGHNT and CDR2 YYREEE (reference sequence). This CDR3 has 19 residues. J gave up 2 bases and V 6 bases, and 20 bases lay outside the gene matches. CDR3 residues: CASITHPLRDRDANYGYTF. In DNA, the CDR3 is TGTGCCAGCATCACCCACCCACTCCGGGACAGGGACGCAAACTATGGCTACACCTTC.